This T cell receptor beta chain was recovered during a study of cytomegalovirus exposure and HLA in healthy donors. Measured with immunoSEQ multiplex PCR; TCRdb has only the in-frame clones, and not every one. The sample carries a few hundred thousand clones, about nine tenths recorded once. The CDR3 loop spans 13 amino acids. Germline V gene lookup returns CDR1 SGHNT and CDR2 YYREEE (reference sequence). Trimming removed 0 bases from V and 8 bases from J; junction bases left unmatched: 2. The chain joins TRBV5-4 to TRBJ1-1; the match to TRBD1 covers 9 bases. This clonotype originated in a young woman in good health and CMV-seronegative. The sequenced sample was PBMCs. The CDR3 region has the DNA TGTGCCAGCAGCTTGGCCGGGACAGGGGAAGCTTTCTTT. This gives the protein CASSLAGTGEAFF.